The present entry profiles one T cell receptor beta chain with its context. This clonotype was recorded many times. This clone's antigen is unknown. No clone much larger than this one lies a single base away; base qualities are absent. V has 6 bases trimmed and J has 1 base trimmed; junction bases matching no gene number 12. Reading the germline V gene gives CDR1 SNHLY and CDR2 FYNNEI. The CDR3 holds 19 amino acids from the cysteine to the phenylalanine. This entry keeps only the CDR3 DNA: 57 bases, framed from base 1. Ophthalmopathy patients had moderately to severely active disease, Clinical Activity Score of at least 3, NOSPECS grade of at least 4, and duration under 3 months. The study excluded patients with uncontrolled infections, other autoimmune diseases, pregnancy or lactation. Diagnoses were based on clinical symptoms, serum thyroxine and TRAb, thyroid ultrasound and orbital computed tomography. PBMCs were isolated from 7.5 to 10 ml of fresh peripheral blood by Ficoll-Paque density gradient centrifugation. Trizol reagent was used to extract total RNA, and RNA quality was then checked on an Agilent 2100 Bioanalyzer.

The sample is drawn from a study of T cells in Graves' hyperthyroidism and ophthalmopathy (dated by TCRdb to between 2019 and 2020). With regard to the full study: Peripheral blood samples were taken at the time of initial diagnosis, prior to any treatment. TCR V-J signatures able to tell the groups apart were searched for in a discovery cohort of 90 to 100 patients, of whom 43 had Graves' ophthalmopathy and about 60 had stable Graves' hyperthyroidism. Prospective prediction of ophthalmopathy was tested in an independent validation cohort consisting of 18 to 20 hyperthyroidism patients and over 15 patients who later progressed to ophthalmopathy. For training and testing, the 100 or so patients in the discovery cohort were randomly divided in a 7:3 ratio. In addition, the study compared T-cell repertoires in thyroid tissue and in blood from six Graves' hyperthyroidism patients. After sampling, hyperthyroidism patients received methimazole starting at 30 mg daily, and ophthalmopathy patients received high-dose intravenous methylprednisolone. TCR Vbeta CDR3 sequencing of roughly 140 peripheral blood samples (over 40 ophthalmopathy, 70 to 85 hyperthyroidism and approximately 17 progressor patients) is reported in the paper. Results and caveats for the whole study, not just this receptor: Blood samples also contained most of the expanded thyroid clonotypes (frequency above 0.001), which suggests that blood repertoires may reflect thyroid immune responses. In validation, progression to ophthalmopathy was predicted by the model with 70.59% sensitivity and about 72% specificity, a median of about 6.4 months before onset. A model built on a 13 V-J signature distinguished ophthalmopathy from stable hyperthyroidism, reaching approximately 89% sensitivity and 81.08% specificity in cross-validation and 80%/75% in testing. Sample size was not statistically predetermined, and investigators were not blinded to group allocation.

The TCR beta CDR3 regions were amplified from the RNA transcripts. A first-round RT-PCR of the TCR CDR3 used the HTBI primer set with the Qiagen OneStep RT-PCR kit. Libraries were constructed in a second round of multiplex PCR, after which size selection and purification were carried out. The libraries were sequenced on an Illumina HiSeq2000 using paired-end 100 bp reads. The authors' analysis ran thus. SOAPnuke was used to process the raw data, throwing out any read that contained adapters or uncalled bases, had a mean Phred below 15, or lacked an exact constant-primer or identifier match. COPE v1.2.5 was used to merge high-quality paired reads, and clonotypes were defined as unique nucleotide sequences. MiTCR v1.1 was used to align clonotypes to the IMGT TRBV, TRBD and TRBJ reference segments. Only V-J combinations with frequency above 0.0001, covering about 99% of repertoires, were analysed. The TCS score was defined as F50 (clonal expansion) divided by E x V (chaos), with BLOSUM62-based TCRdist calculated between CDR3 peptides within each V-J. Welch's t-statistics and random forest reduced around 550 V-J features to around 14, which were used in a naive Bayes classifier (R e1071). The raw public data were reprocessed by TCRdb itself: fastp quality trimming at Q25, MiXCR clonotype calling, in-frame beta chains only. Rows matching on CDR3 protein sequence are summarized as one entry with the most common DNA and genes. For this entry, the V and J calls and clone size follow TCRdb and not the study's own pipeline. Recorded for this sample are around 250,000 distinct CDR3 sequences; 16% of them occurred a single time. About 30% of the sample is held by the ten biggest clonotypes.

Sequenced input: blood. The TCR comes from a woman aged 18-35 years with Graves' ophthalmopathy. The chain couples TRBV2 to TRBJ2-1, with 13 bases matching TRBD2. The CDR3 sequence is CASRSGTSGKVGSYNEQFF. The bases are TGTGCCAGCAGGTCCGGGACTAGCGGGAAGGTTGGTTCCTACAATGAGCAGTTCTTC.